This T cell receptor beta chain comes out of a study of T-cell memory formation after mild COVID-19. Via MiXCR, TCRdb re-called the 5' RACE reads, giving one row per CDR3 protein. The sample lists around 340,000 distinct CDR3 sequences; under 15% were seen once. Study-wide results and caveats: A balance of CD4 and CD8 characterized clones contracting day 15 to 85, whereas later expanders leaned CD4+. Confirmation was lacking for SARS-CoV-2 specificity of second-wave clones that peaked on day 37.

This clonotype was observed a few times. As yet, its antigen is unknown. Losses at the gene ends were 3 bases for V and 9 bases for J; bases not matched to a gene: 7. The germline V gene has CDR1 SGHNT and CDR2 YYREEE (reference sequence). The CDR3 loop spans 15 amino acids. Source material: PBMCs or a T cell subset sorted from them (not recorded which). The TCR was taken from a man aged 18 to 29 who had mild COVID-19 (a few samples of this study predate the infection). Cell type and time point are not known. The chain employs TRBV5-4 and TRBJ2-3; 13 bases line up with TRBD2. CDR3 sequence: CASSSPTSGGMTQYF. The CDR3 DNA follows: TGTGCCAGCAGCTCACCGACTAGCGGGGGGATGACGCAGTATTTT.